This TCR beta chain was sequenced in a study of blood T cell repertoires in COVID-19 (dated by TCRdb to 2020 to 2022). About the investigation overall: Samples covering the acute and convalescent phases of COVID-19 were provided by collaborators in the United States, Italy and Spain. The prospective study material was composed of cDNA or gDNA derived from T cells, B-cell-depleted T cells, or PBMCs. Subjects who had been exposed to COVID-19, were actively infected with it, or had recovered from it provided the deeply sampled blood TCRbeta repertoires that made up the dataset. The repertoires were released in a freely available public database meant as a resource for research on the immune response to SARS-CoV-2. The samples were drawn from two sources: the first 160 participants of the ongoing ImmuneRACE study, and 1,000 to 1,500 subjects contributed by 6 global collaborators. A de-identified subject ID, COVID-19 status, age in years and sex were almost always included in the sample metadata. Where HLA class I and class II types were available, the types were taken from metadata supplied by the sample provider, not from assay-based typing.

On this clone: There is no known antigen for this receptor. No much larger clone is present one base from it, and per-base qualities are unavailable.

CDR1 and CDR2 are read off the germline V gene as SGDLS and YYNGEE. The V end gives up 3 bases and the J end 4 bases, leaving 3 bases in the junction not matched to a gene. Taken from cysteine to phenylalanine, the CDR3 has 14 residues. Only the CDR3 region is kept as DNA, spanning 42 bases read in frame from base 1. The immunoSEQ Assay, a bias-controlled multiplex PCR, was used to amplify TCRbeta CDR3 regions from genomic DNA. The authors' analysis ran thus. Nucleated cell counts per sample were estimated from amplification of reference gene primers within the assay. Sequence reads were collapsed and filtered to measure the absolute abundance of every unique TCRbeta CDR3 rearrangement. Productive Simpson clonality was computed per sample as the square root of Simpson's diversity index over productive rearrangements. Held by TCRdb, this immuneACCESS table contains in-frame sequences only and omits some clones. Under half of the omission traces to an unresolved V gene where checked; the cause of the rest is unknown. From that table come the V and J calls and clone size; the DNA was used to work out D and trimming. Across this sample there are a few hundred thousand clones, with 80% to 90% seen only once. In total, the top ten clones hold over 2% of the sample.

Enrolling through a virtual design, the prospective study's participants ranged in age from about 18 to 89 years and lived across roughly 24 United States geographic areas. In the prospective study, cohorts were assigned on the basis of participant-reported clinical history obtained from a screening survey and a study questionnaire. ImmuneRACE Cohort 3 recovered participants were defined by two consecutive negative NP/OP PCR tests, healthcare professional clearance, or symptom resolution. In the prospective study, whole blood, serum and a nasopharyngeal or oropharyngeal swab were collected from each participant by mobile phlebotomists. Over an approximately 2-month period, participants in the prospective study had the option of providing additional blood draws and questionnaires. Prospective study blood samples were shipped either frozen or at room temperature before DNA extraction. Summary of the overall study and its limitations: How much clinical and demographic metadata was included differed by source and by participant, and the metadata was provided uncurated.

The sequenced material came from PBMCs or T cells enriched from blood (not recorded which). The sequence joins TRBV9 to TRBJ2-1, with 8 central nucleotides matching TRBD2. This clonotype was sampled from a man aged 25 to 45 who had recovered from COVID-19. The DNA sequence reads TGTGCCAGCAGCGGGACTAGCTTTTACAATGAGCAGTTCTTC. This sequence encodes CASSGTSFYNEQFF.